This TCR beta chain stems from a study of beta chain features in type 1 diabetes. General study points: TCRB CDR3s from Type 1 diabetes patients were moderately but significantly shorter in all four CD4+ subsets. It was among patients, rather than healthy donors, that naive, central memory and Treg TCRB repertoires appeared more similar.

This clone was observed a few times. The antigen is not known. With V trimmed by 4 bases and J by 4 bases, 8 bases remained unmatched. This CDR3 has 16 residues. Germline lookup yields CDR1 SGHNT and CDR2 YYREEE (reference sequence). The study reverse transcribed the entire isolated RNA, so it sequenced expressed TCRB transcripts. Naive, central memory and regulatory T cell samples averaged roughly 3.6 million immunoSEQ reads each. Clones were sequenced by immunoSEQ multiplex PCR, and TCRdb holds only the in-frame ones, with some missing. The sample carries 250,000 to 300,000 clones, about 13% recorded once.

The TCR comes from a man aged 25-40 years with type 1 diabetes. The chain has TRBV5-4 and TRBJ2-2, with TRBD2 matching 9 bases. Specimen: naive CD4+ T cells from blood. CDR3 DNA: TGTGCCAGCAGCAGGTCCGGGACTAGCCCCACCGGGGAGCTGTTTTTT. Its translation: CASSRSGTSPTGELFF.